This T cell receptor (beta chain) was sequenced during a study of shared T cell receptors in the human thymus. Measured with immunoSEQ multiplex PCR; TCRdb has only the in-frame clones, and not every one. The sample includes some 700,000 clones, roughly 85% of them seen just once. Looked up from germline, CDR1 is SGHKS and CDR2 is YYEKEE (reference sequence). V dropped 6 bases and J dropped 7 bases, with 14 bases sitting between them. CDR3 size: 14 residues. The sample was also reused in another study, on human thymus T cells. This second report adds: Donors were healthy Finnish infants having corrective surgery for congenital heart defects. Unrelated individuals were reported by related research to share highly overlapping thymic repertoires.

Specimen: thymocytes. The chain has TRBV5-5 and TRBJ1-6; maybe TRBD1 (6 bases). The sequence was collected from a girl under three years old with a congenital heart defect. The CDR3 DNA is TGTGCCAGCATCCAGGGGATAGGGAATTCACCCCTCCACTTT. Translation: CASIQGIGNSPLHF. The whole variable domain, filled in from reference TRBV5-5 and TRBJ1-6, reads DAGVTQSPTHLIKTRGQQVTLRCSPISGHKSVSWYQQVLGQGPQFIFQYYEKEERGRGNFPDRFSARQFPNYSSELNVNALLLGDSALYLCASIQGIGNSPLHFGNGTRLTVT.